A selection of T cell receptor beta chains follows, all from one sample in a study of T cells in Graves' hyperthyroidism and ophthalmopathy. TCRdb reprocessed the multiplex PCR reads via MiXCR and lists one record per CDR3 protein. Seen here are hundreds of thousands of distinct CDR3 sequences, about a third observed once, and the top ten hold less than 35%. The sequencing sample was made of blood. The receptors here all came from a woman aged 40 to 50 with Graves' hyperthyroidism. Both conserved end residues are part of each CDR3. D genes are given only for firm matches. For some rows the clone size is stated as once, few or many, or as a class when expanded; others skip it.

len	v_gene	d_gene	abundance	j_gene	CDR3nt	CDR3aa
17	TRBV7-8	TRBD1	few	TRBJ2-7	TGTGCCAGCAGCTCATTCCCCCGACAGGGGCCATCATACGAGCAGTACTTC	CASSSFPRQGPSYEQYF
14	TRBV6-5	NA	few	TRBJ1-1	TGTGCCAGCACCGGGGGCATAGGGAACACTGAAGCTTTCTTT	CASTGGIGNTEAFF
14	TRBV5-6	NA	few	TRBJ2-7	TGTGCCAGCAGCCGACGGCCCACGACCTACGAGCAGTACTTC	CASSRRPTTYEQYF
16	TRBV4-3	TRBD1	NA	TRBJ1-2	TGCGCCAGCAGCCAAGTGACAGGGTCTGGGGCGGGGGGCTACACCTTC	CASSQVTGSGAGGYTF
14	TRBV19	TRBD1	few	TRBJ2-7	TGTGCCAGTAGTCCTAGACAGGGGAACGACGAGCAGTACTTC	CASSPRQGNDEQYF
14	TRBV4-3	NA	many	TRBJ1-1	TGCGCCAGCAGCCAAACAGGGTTCCGTACTGAAGCTTTCTTT	CASSQTGFRTEAFF
16	TRBV4-3	NA	NA	TRBJ2-7	TGCGCCAGCAGCCTACTAGGGGGGCGGGGCCCCTACGAGCAGTACTTC	CASSLLGGRGPYEQYF
16	TRBV20-1	NA	few	TRBJ1-5	TGCAGTGCTAGATTAATTCAGGGACGGAGCAATCAGCCTCAGCATTTT	CSARLIQGRSNQPQHF
15	TRBV7-2	NA	few	TRBJ2-7	TGCGCCAGCAGCCAAGGAGGGGGGCGAGCCTACGAGCAGTACTTC	CASSQGGGRAYEQYF
13	TRBV20-1	NA	many	TRBJ1-5	TGCAGTGCTAGAGATCGAGTTTCTACGCCCCAGCATTTT	CSARDRVSTPQHF
15	TRBV6-4	TRBD1	NA	TRBJ1-1	TGTGCCAGCAGTGACTCGGGACAGGGGGCTGCGGAAGCTTTCTTT	CASSDSGQGAAEAFF
15	TRBV7-2	TRBD1	NA	TRBJ1-1	TGTGCCAGCAGCTTAATTGGCGGCGGGACAGGGAAAACTTTCTTT	CASSLIGGGTGKTFF
15	TRBV7-2	NA	NA	TRBJ1-1	TGTGCCAGAAGCTTAGTTTCCGGGGGAAACACTGAAGCTTTCTTT	CARSLVSGGNTEAFF
15	TRBV7-9	NA	many	TRBJ2-7	TGTGCCAGCAGCTTAGAACCCGGGAGCTCCTACGAGCAGTACTTC	CASSLEPGSSYEQYF
15	TRBV7-2	NA	NA	TRBJ1-4	TGTGCCAGCAGCTTCGCGGGGGGGGTGGGTGAAAAACTGTTTTTT	CASSFAGGVGEKLFF
13	TRBV7-3	NA	many	TRBJ1-1	TGTGCCAGCAGCTTCGGGCCCGGAGGTGAAGCTTTCTTT	CASSFGPGGEAFF
13	TRBV12-3/TRBV12-4	NA	many	TRBJ2-5	TGTGCCAGCAGTCGGGACATCCAAGAGACCCAGTACTTC	CASSRDIQETQYF
15	TRBV4-3	TRBD1	NA	TRBJ2-5	TGCGCCAGCTCTTTGTCGACAGGGGGCCAAGAGACCCAGTACTTC	CASSLSTGGQETQYF
13	TRBV20-1	NA	NA	TRBJ2-7	TGCAGTGCTAGAGGGCAGGACTCCTACGAGCAGTACTTC	CSARGQDSYEQYF
14	TRBV28	NA	NA	TRBJ1-1	TGTGCCAGCAGTTTAAGCAGGGCTGACACTGAAGCTTTCTTT	CASSLSRADTEAFF
20	TRBV14	NA	NA	TRBJ1-1	TGTGCCAGCAGCCAAGAGAGAGGGAGGGGGGGGCCGTGGATGAACACTGAAGCTTTCTTT	CASSQERGRGGPWMNTEAFF
13	TRBV5-4	NA	many	TRBJ2-7	TGTGCCAGCAGCGTAGGACAGTCCTACGAGCAGTACTTC	CASSVGQSYEQYF
14	TRBV20-1	NA	few	TRBJ1-1	TGCAGTGCTAGAGATTCGGACACCGACACTGAAGCTTTCTTT	CSARDSDTDTEAFF
17	TRBV10-3	TRBD1	NA	TRBJ1-2	TGTGCCATCAGTTACTCGAAGGTGGGACAGGGGCAAAATGGCTACACCTTC	CAISYSKVGQGQNGYTF
18	TRBV12-3/TRBV12-4	TRBD1	once	TRBJ1-2	TGTGCCAGCAGTTTGGGGGGGGGGACAGGGGGCAAAGGCTATGGCTACACCTTC	CASSLGGGTGGKGYGYTF
12	TRBV2	NA	many	TRBJ1-1	TGTGCCAGCAGTAGGACCGCCCTGGGGGCTTTCTTT	CASSRTALGAFF
14	TRBV19	NA	many	TRBJ2-7	TGTGCCGGATTAGCGCCATCCAGCTCCTACGAGCAGTACTTC	CAGLAPSSSYEQYF
15	TRBV2	NA	NA	TRBJ2-7	TGTGCCAGCAGTGAAGTGGAGGCAGTGGGTGGGGAGCAGTACTTC	CASSEVEAVGGEQYF